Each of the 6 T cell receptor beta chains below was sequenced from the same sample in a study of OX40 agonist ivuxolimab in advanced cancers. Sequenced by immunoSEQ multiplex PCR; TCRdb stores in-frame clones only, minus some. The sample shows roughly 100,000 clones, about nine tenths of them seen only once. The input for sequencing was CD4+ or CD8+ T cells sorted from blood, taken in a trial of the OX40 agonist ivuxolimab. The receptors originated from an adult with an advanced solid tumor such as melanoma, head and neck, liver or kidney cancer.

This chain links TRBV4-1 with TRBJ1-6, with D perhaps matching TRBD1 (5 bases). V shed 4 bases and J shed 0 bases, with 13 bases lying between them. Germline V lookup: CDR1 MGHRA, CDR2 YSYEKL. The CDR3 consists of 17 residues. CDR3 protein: CASSLGEGSSYNSPLHF. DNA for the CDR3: TGCGCCAGCAGCCTTGGGGAGGGGAGCTCCTATAATTCACCCCTCCACTTT.

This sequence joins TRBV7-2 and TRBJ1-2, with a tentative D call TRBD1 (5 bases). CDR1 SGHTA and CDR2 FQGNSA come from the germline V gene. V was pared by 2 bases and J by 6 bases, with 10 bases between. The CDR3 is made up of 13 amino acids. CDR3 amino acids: CASSLRGSDGYTF. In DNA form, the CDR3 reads TGTGCCAGCAGCTTACGGGGGAGCGATGGCTACACCTTC.

CDR3 coding DNA: TGCAGCGTTGGGCTGCTAGCGGGGAGGGAGACCCAGTACTTC. Translating it yields CSVGLLAGRETQYF. The J gene is TRBJ2-5, the V gene TRBV29-1; 9 bases map to TRBD2. The ends lost 4 bases at V and 5 bases at J; junction bases unmatched: 8. The CDR3 length is 14 residues. Germline V gene data show CDR1 as SQVTM and CDR2 as ANQGSEA.

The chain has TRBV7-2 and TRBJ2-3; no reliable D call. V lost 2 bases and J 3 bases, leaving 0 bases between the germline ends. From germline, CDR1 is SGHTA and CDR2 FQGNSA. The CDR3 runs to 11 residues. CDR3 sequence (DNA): TGTGCCAGCAGCTTAACAGATACGCAGTATTTT. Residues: CASSLTDTQYF.

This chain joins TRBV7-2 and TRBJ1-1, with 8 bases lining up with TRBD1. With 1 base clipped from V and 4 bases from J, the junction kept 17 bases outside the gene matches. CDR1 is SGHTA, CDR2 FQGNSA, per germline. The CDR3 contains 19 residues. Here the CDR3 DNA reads TGTGCCAGCAGCTTAGAGGCAGGGGGCTTATCTGGTTTGTCCACTGAAGCTTTCTTT. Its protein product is CASSLEAGGLSGLSTEAFF.

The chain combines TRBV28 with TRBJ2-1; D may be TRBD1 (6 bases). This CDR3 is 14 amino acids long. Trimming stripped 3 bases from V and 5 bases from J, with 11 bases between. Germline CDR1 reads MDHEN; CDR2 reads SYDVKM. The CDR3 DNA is TGTGCCAGCAGTTTTTGGGGGCCTGACAATGAGCAGTTCTTC. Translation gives CASSFWGPDNEQFF.